The 29 T cell receptor beta chains presented below share a single source sample, sequenced in a study of T-cell memory formation after mild COVID-19. One entry per CDR3 protein results from TCRdb running MiXCR on the 5' RACE reads. The data show approximately 300,000 distinct CDR3 sequences, with more than 15% seen just once and about a fifth held by the top ten. The sample was PBMCs or a T cell subset sorted from them (not recorded which). These TCRs come from a man between 18 and 35 years old who had mild COVID-19 (a few samples of this study predate the infection). Cell type and time point are not known.

In its sample, this clonotype was seen many times. The chain combines TRBV29-1 with TRBJ1-1; D may be TRBD1 (6 bases). With 7 bases removed from V and 1 base from J, the gap between germline ends came to 10 bases. The CDR3 totals 12 residues. The germline V gene has CDR1 SQVTM and CDR2 ANQGSEA. CDR3 sequence (DNA): TGCAGCGGACAGACAGGGAACACTGAAGCTTTCTTT. It is translated as CSGQTGNTEAFF.

This clonotype has just a few counts. The chain links TRBV6-5 to TRBJ1-2; 9 bases fit TRBD1. The length of the CDR3 is 15 residues. Germline CDR1 reads MNHEY; CDR2 reads SVGAGI. J lost 5 bases, V lost 1 base, and 5 bases had no gene match. CDR3 sequence (DNA): TGTGCCAGCAGTTACTGGGACAGGGCGGGGTATGGCTACACCTTC. Translating gives CASSYWDRAGYGYTF.

This chain connects TRBV15 to TRBJ2-5, with 7 bases identical to TRBD2. The germline V gene has CDR1 LNHNV and CDR2 YYDKDF (reference sequence). This CDR3 contains 15 residues. V trimming: 8 bases; J trimming: 2 bases; junction bases outside the gene matches: 11. CDR3 sequence: CATRRGGGRQETQYF. The CDR3 DNA is TGTGCCACCCGAAGGGGCGGGGGACGACAAGAGACCCAGTACTTC.

This clonotype was counted between two and nine times. The chain couples TRBV7-8 to TRBJ1-1, with D unclear. The V end was cut by 0 bases, the J end by 1 base, with 12 bases between. The CDR3 totals 16 residues. Germline V gene sequence: CDR1 SGHVS, CDR2 FQNEAQ. CDR3 in amino acids: CASSLAVGVRNTEAFF. CDR3 sequence (DNA): TGTGCCAGCAGCTTAGCGGTGGGAGTCCGGAACACTGAAGCTTTCTTT.

V usage is TRBV9 and J usage is TRBJ2-2, with no clear D. The CDR3 is 15 residues long. Deletions cut 0 bases from V and 0 bases from J, with 6 bases between. Per the germline V gene, CDR1 is SGDLS and CDR2 is YYNGEE. The CDR3 sequence is CASSVGVTNTGELFF. The CDR3 DNA reads TGTGCCAGCAGCGTAGGGGTTACGAACACCGGGGAGCTGTTTTTT.

The sample holds a few counts of this clonotype. The rearrangement uses TRBV2 and TRBJ2-3; D not resolved. V was trimmed by 2 bases and J by 7 bases, leaving 16 bases between them. The CDR3 has 15 residues. From germline, CDR1 is SNHLY and CDR2 FYNNEI. The CDR3, as DNA: TGTGCCAGCAGTGAAAGAGGCAGTACACCGCATACGCAGTATTTT. Protein sequence: CASSERGSTPHTQYF.

This clonotype was observed at least ten times. V is TRBV7-2 and J is TRBJ2-5; D may correspond to TRBD1 or TRBD2 (5 bases each). Germline V gene lookup returns CDR1 SGHTA and CDR2 FQGNSA. Between the trimmed V and J ends, which lost 4 bases and 4 bases, there was a span of 13 bases. The CDR3 covers 14 residues. The CDR3 coding sequence is TGTGCCAGCAGCTCAAACCCCGGGGCAGAGACCCAGTACTTC. Protein product: CASSSNPGAETQYF.

This sequence joins TRBV6-2 or TRBV6-3 and TRBJ2-5; maybe TRBD1 (5 bases). The CDR3 is 11 amino acids. Trimming stripped 8 bases from V and 7 bases from J, with 11 bases between. Germline CDR1 reads MNHEY; CDR2 reads SVGEGT. The CDR3 sequence: CASGAFGTQYF. Here the CDR3 DNA reads TGTGCCAGCGGGGCCTTCGGGACCCAGTACTTC.

This clonotype has at least ten counts. Just one base apart from a much larger clone, this may be a read error. CDR3 nucleotides: TGCGCCAGCAGCCAAGATATCGGGAACACTGAAGCTTTCTTT. This gives the protein CASSQDIGNTEAFF. V is TRBV4-1 and J is TRBJ1-1; D remains unclear. This CDR3 is built from 14 residues. The V end lost 0 bases, the J end lost 1 base, and 6 bases lay between the germline ends. Germline V gene lookup returns CDR1 MGHRA and CDR2 YSYEKL.

This clonotype has ten or more counts. V is TRBV4-2 and J is TRBJ2-3; a possible D gene is TRBD1 (6 bases). This CDR3 has 20 residues. CDR1 is LGHNA, CDR2 YNFKEQ, per germline. V was pared by 0 bases and J by 4 bases, with 26 bases between. CDR3 bases: TGTGCCAGCAGCCAAGACCCCTACATCACTGACAGGACGGGCGCAGATACGCAGTATTTT. This codes for CASSQDPYITDRTGADTQYF.

This chain uses TRBV5-6 with TRBJ1-5; D is ambiguous. The length of the CDR3 is 12 residues. V lost 3 bases to trimming and J lost 4 bases, with 5 bases between them. Germline values: CDR1 SGHDT, CDR2 YYEEEE. This CDR3 reads CASSSLNQPQHF. DNA for the CDR3: TGTGCCAGCAGCTCGCTAAATCAGCCCCAGCATTTT.

The chain recombines TRBV18 with TRBJ2-7; D ambiguous. Per germline, CDR1 KGHSH and CDR2 LQKENI. The length of the CDR3 is 12 residues. V shed 1 base and J shed 7 bases, with 8 bases lying between them. The CDR3 bases are TGTGCCAGCTCACCACGGTCCAAGGAGCAGTACTTC. Protein: CASSPRSKEQYF.

The chain carries TRBV7-2 and TRBJ1-6; D is possibly TRBD1 (6 bases). With 4 bases removed from V and 8 bases from J, the gap between germline ends came to 18 bases. This CDR3 is built from 16 residues. Germline CDR1 and CDR2: SGHTA and FQGNSA. This CDR3 is CASSSSGGPRYSPLHF. CDR3 nucleotide sequence: TGTGCCAGCAGCTCCAGCGGGGGGCCTCGGTATTCACCCCTCCACTTT.

The chain couples TRBV20-1 to TRBJ1-2; D is undetermined. The V end was cut by 2 bases, the J end by 5 bases, with 12 bases between. In germline, CDR1 is DFQATT, CDR2 SNEGSKA (reference sequence). The CDR3 is 13 residues long. The CDR3 loop reads CSARTATAYGYTF. The CDR3 DNA reads TGCAGTGCTAGAACCGCGACGGCATATGGCTACACCTTC.

This clonotype was observed at least ten times. V and J are TRBV15 and TRBJ2-5; 7 bases are a match to TRBD1. The CDR3 has 16 amino acids. The germline CDR1 and CDR2 sequences are LNHNV and YYDKDF (reference sequence). The V gene end was trimmed by 2 bases and the J gene end by 3 bases; junction bases not matched to a gene: 9. This CDR3 is CATSRPGQLVKETQYF. The CDR3 DNA reads as TGTGCCACCAGCAGACCGGGACAGCTGGTTAAAGAGACCCAGTACTTC.

This clonotype was observed many times. In nucleotides, the CDR3 is TGTGCCAGCAGCCACACTTCCTACGAGCAGTACTTC. This codes for CASSHTSYEQYF. The rearrangement uses TRBV3-1 and TRBJ2-7; the D is unclear. From germline, CDR1 is LGHDT and CDR2 YNNKEL (reference sequence). The CDR3 contains 12 residues. The V end lost 3 bases, the J end lost 1 base, and 4 bases lay between the germline ends.

V gene TRBV12-3 or TRBV12-4 combines with J gene TRBJ2-7, with 7 bases lining up with TRBD1. The trim removed 6 bases at V and 0 bases at J, leaving 8 bases unmatched. The CDR3 length is 15 residues. CDR3 DNA sequence: TGTGCCAGCAGCTCCGGCGACAGGGTCTCCTACGAGCAGTACTTC. This sequence encodes CASSSGDRVSYEQYF.

This clonotype was counted between two and nine times. This chain uses TRBV4-3 with TRBJ2-3, with a possible D match to TRBD2 (6 bases). The V gene lost 3 bases and the J gene lost 1 base, with 14 bases spanning the gap. Germline V lookup: CDR1 LGHNA, CDR2 YSLEER. The CDR3 consists of 16 residues. The CDR3 bases are TGCGCCAGCAGCCACCAGAACGGGGAGGGCACAGATACGCAGTATTTT. Translating it yields CASSHQNGEGTDTQYF.

This clonotype was seen many times. V usage is TRBV5-1 and J usage is TRBJ2-3; D remains ambiguous. The V gene's germline CDR1 is SGHRS and CDR2 YFSETQ. Trimming removed 0 bases from V and 2 bases from J, with 7 bases in between. The CDR3 spans 14 residues. The CDR3 reads CASSLDPYTDTQYF. CDR3 coding DNA: TGCGCCAGCAGCTTGGATCCGTACACAGATACGCAGTATTTT.

This clonotype has only a few counts. This rearrangement joins TRBV29-1 to TRBJ2-7; a possible D gene is TRBD2 (6 bases). The CDR3 runs 12 residues. The V and J ends lost 6 bases and 3 bases respectively, with 12 bases between them. Germline assignment: CDR1 SQVTM and CDR2 ANQGSEA. The CDR3 DNA is TGCAGCGTGGGACTTGGGGGCTACGAGCAGTACTTC. Protein: CSVGLGGYEQYF.

This clonotype was seen many times. The chain joins TRBV18 to TRBJ2-3; the D is unclear. V shed 0 bases and J shed 0 bases, with 1 base lying between them. This CDR3 is built from 13 residues. The germline V gene has CDR1 KGHSH and CDR2 LQKENI. The CDR3, as DNA: TGTGCCAGCTCACCACCGAGCACAGATACGCAGTATTTT. It specifies CASSPPSTDTQYF.

Only a few counts were recorded for this clonotype. The chain couples TRBV23-1 to TRBJ2-1; 7 nucleotides agree with TRBD1. TRBV23-1 is treated as an ORF (open reading frame) with a function not yet certain. This CDR3 region has 16 residues. After removal of 0 bases from V and 8 bases from J, the junction contained 10 bases not matched to a gene. CDR3 coding DNA: TGCGCCAGCAGTCAATCGAAAGGGACAGAGGGGTATGAGCAGTTCTTC. This sequence encodes CASSQSKGTEGYEQFF.

This sequence joins TRBV4-1 and TRBJ1-3; D ambiguous. The CDR3 extends over 15 amino acids. Germline CDR1 and CDR2: MGHRA and YSYEKL. Trimming cost V 0 bases and J 0 bases, with 6 bases left between them. CDR3 DNA sequence: TGCGCCAGCAGCCAAGACATCTTCTCTGGAAACACCATATATTTT. Its protein is CASSQDIFSGNTIYF.

This clonotype has a count of ten or more. The chain uses TRBV28 and TRBJ2-3; possibly TRBD1 for D (6 bases). The V gene lost 4 bases and the J gene lost 1 base, with 6 bases spanning the gap. The CDR3 length is 13 residues. Germline-derived CDR1 and CDR2 are MDHEN and SYDVKM. For the CDR3, the DNA is TGTGCCAGCAGTTCAGGGGGCACAGATACGCAGTATTTT. Its translation: CASSSGGTDTQYF.

This clonotype was seen ten or more times. The chain couples TRBV18 to TRBJ2-2, with D hard to call. Germline lookup yields CDR1 KGHSH and CDR2 LQKENI. The V and J ends lost 2 bases and 1 base respectively, with 5 bases between them. CDR3 length: 14 residues. Written as DNA, the CDR3 is TGTGCCAGCTCACCAGCCCGGAACACCGGGGAGCTGTTTTTT. As protein: CASSPARNTGELFF.

The J gene is TRBJ1-4, the V gene TRBV5-1, with D perhaps matching TRBD1 (5 bases). The germline V gene has CDR1 SGHRS and CDR2 YFSETQ. Trimming took 0 bases from V and 11 from J, leaving 14 bases between them. CDR3 length: 14 residues. CDR3 in amino acids: CASSLARARGKLFF. The CDR3 bases are TGCGCCAGCAGCTTGGCCAGGGCACGAGGGAAACTGTTTTTT.

The chain links TRBV12-3 or TRBV12-4 to TRBJ1-1; D uncertain. V dropped 6 bases and J dropped 5 bases, with 13 bases sitting between them. The CDR3 extends over 13 amino acids. The CDR3: CASSPDSGTEAFF. The CDR3, as DNA: TGTGCCAGCAGCCCCGATAGTGGGACTGAAGCTTTCTTT.

This clonotype was counted a few times. This sequence joins TRBV9 and TRBJ2-7; TRBD1 might be the D (6 bases). Germline-derived CDR1 and CDR2 are SGDLS and YYNGEE. The CDR3 has 13 amino acids. V gave up 3 bases and J gave up 2 bases, with 9 bases separating them. This CDR3 reads CASSGGQTYEQYF. The CDR3 region has the DNA TGTGCCAGCAGCGGAGGACAGACCTACGAGCAGTACTTC.

This rearrangement joins TRBV2 to TRBJ1-5, with 7 positions matching TRBD1. Germline assignment: CDR1 SNHLY and CDR2 FYNNEI. The junction had 1 base not matched to a gene; V was cut back by 1 base and J by 7 bases. CDR3 length equals 13 residues. CDR3 DNA sequence: TGTGCCAGCAGTGAAGAGGGACAGCAGCCCCAGCATTTT. Amino acid sequence: CASSEEGQQPQHF.